This passage covers 7 T cell receptor beta chains from one sample sequenced in a study of T cells in Graves' hyperthyroidism and ophthalmopathy. TCR beta CDR3 sequences were amplified from RNA transcripts. The HTBI primer set drove a first-round RT-PCR of the TCR CDR3. TCRdb processed the multiplex PCR reads anew with MiXCR; each CDR3 protein has one entry. This sample has under 650,000 distinct CDR3 sequences; around 15% occur once, and the top ten carry 3.8%. The sequencing input was blood. The source is a young woman with Graves' hyperthyroidism.

At least ten counts were recorded for this clonotype. V is TRBV6-1 and J is TRBJ1-2; 8 bases align to TRBD1. V gave up 6 bases and J gave up 4 bases; unmatched junction bases: 4. The germline V gene has CDR1 MNHNS and CDR2 SASEGT. This CDR3 contains 13 residues. CDR3 coding DNA: TGTGCCAGCAGCGATGGGACAGGCTATGGCTACACCTTC. The encoded protein is CASSDGTGYGYTF.

The chain employs TRBV14 and TRBJ2-1, with 14 bases aligning to TRBD2. The CDR3 loop spans 13 amino acids. The V and J ends lost 6 bases and 8 bases, in that order; junction bases with no gene match: 0. Germline assignment: CDR1 SGHDN and CDR2 FVKESK. CDR3 amino acids: CASRTSGRDEQFF. The CDR3 nucleotides read TGTGCCAGCAGGACTAGCGGGAGGGATGAGCAGTTCTTC.

The J gene is TRBJ1-5, the V gene TRBV4-3; D uncertain. The CDR3 loop spans 15 amino acids. Per the germline V gene, CDR1 is LGHNA and CDR2 is YSLEER. Trimming took off 0 bases at V and 5 bases at J, with 11 bases between the two ends. This CDR3 reads CASSQDGLVDQPQHF. In DNA form, the CDR3 reads TGCGCCAGCAGCCAAGATGGATTGGTCGATCAGCCCCAGCATTTT.

The V gene is TRBV27, the J gene TRBJ2-3; 7 nucleotides agree with TRBD1. CDR1 and CDR2 (germline): MNHEY, SMNVEV (reference sequence). Trimming at V came to 6 bases and at J to 2 bases, leaving 8 bases not matched to a gene. The CDR3 is 15 amino acids. CDR3 bases: TGTGCCAGCAGCCCCATACAGGGGATCACAGATACGCAGTATTTT. Translation: CASSPIQGITDTQYF.

The table lists this clonotype with many counts. CDR3 DNA: TGTGCCAGCAGCTCCCGCTGGGCCTCTGGGGCCAACGTCCTGACTTTC. Protein product: CASSSRWASGANVLTF. The V gene is TRBV7-2, the J gene TRBJ2-6; no firm D call. CDR3 length: 16 amino acids. The V gene's germline CDR1 is SGHTA and CDR2 FQGNSA. Deletions cut 4 bases from V and 0 bases from J, with 10 bases between.

The chain joins TRBV11-2 to TRBJ2-3; 11 nucleotides line up with TRBD2. This CDR3 is 16 amino acids long. Trimming cost V 3 bases and J 6 bases; bases outside gene matches: 8. The V gene's germline CDR1 is SGHAT and CDR2 FQNNGV. The CDR3 loop is CASSFRLAGRCDTQYF. In DNA, the CDR3 is TGTGCCAGCAGCTTCCGACTAGCGGGAAGGTGCGATACGCAGTATTTT. The full variable domain, with the rest looked up from reference TRBV11-2 and TRBJ2-3, is EAGVAQSPRYKIIEKRQSVAFWCNPISGHATLYWYQQILGQGPKLLIQFQNNGVVDDSQLPKDRFSAERLKGVDSTLKIQPAKLEDSAVYLCASSFRLAGRCDTQYFGPGTRLTVL.

This clonotype was observed a few times. V gene TRBV6-1 combines with J gene TRBJ2-3; the D gene is possibly TRBD2 (6 bases). The germline V gene has CDR1 MNHNS and CDR2 SASEGT. The CDR3 is made up of 15 amino acids. The germline V and J ends were trimmed by 8 bases and 4 bases, with 19 bases remaining between them. CDR3 loop: CASSSPGRTSDTQYF. DNA of the CDR3: TGTGCCAGCTCAAGCCCTGGGAGGACCTCAGATACGCAGTATTTT.